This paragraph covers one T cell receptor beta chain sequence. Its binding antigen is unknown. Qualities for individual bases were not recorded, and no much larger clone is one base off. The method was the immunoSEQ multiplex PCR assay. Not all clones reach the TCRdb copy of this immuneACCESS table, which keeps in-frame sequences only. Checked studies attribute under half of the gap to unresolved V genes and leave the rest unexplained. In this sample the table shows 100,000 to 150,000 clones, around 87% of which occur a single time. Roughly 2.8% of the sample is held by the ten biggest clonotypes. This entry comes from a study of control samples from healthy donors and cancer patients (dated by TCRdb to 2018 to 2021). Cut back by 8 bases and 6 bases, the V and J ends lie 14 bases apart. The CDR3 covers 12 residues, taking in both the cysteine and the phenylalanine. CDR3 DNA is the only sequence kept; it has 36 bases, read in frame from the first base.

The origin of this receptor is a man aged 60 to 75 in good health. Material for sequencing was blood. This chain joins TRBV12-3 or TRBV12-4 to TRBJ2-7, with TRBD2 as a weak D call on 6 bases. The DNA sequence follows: TGTGCCAGCTGCGGCGGGGCCCGCGAGCAGTACTTC. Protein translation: CASCGGAREQYF.